A selection of T cell receptor beta chains follows, all from one sample in a study of immune heterogeneity within non-small cell lung tumors. TCRdb processed the multiplex PCR reads anew with MiXCR; each CDR3 protein has one entry. The sample includes roughly 2,000 distinct CDR3 sequences, roughly a quarter of them seen just once. The sample comprised lung tumor tissue. These TCRs come from a man aged 55 to 70 with non-small cell lung cancer. The CDR3 runs from the conserved cysteine through the conserved F or W.

V	J	CDR3
TRBV28	TRBJ1-5	CASSYTGGVQPQHF
TRBV18	TRBJ2-7	CASSPYGLDLEYEQYF
TRBV28	TRBJ1-5	CASRGQYSNQPQHF
TRBV28	TRBJ1-1	CASSSGGNTEAFF
TRBV9	TRBJ2-1	CASSGAGLANYNEQFF
TRBV5-4	TRBJ2-2	CASSPLYNTGELFF
TRBV11-1	TRBJ2-7	CASSPVLAYEQYF
TRBV6-5	TRBJ1-2	CASRLIQGASGYTF
TRBV19	TRBJ2-3	CASSILGKGTDTQYF
TRBV4-1	TRBJ2-7	CASSQLMGGTRGAYEQYF
TRBV29-1	TRBJ1-4	CRARTGEKLFF
TRBV18	TRBJ2-2	CASYQEKGGGELFF
TRBV6-2/TRBV6-3	TRBJ1-2	CASRDSGKRNYGYTF
TRBV4-3	TRBJ1-1	CASSPISTWITEAFF
TRBV20-1	TRBJ1-5	CSARPWDRNNQPQHF
TRBV7-6	TRBJ2-7	CASSLRASGSSYEQYF
TRBV18	TRBJ2-5	CASSPEEGGVETQYF
TRBV5-1	TRBJ2-7	CASSPLAGSYEQYF
TRBV24-1	TRBJ2-3	CATSDNLAGGPTDTQYF
TRBV5-1	TRBJ2-3	CASNVGRSTDTQYF
TRBV5-1	TRBJ2-3	CASSMSGTAAKAQYF
TRBV12-3/TRBV12-4	TRBJ2-2	CASSLSAGELFF
TRBV27	TRBJ2-2	CASSPTQQVWELFF
TRBV28	TRBJ1-5	CASSLDGGGQPQHF
TRBV24-1	TRBJ2-1	CATSDGQGARDEQFF
TRBV11-1	TRBJ2-3	CASSLEPPGSVFNTQYF
TRBV28	TRBJ2-7	CAISPGLSFSYEQYF
TRBV7-2	TRBJ2-7	CASSHQGWAYEQYF